A single sample is the source of the 29 T cell receptor beta chains below, sequenced in a study of early stage breast cancer tumors. Clones were read by immunoSEQ multiplex PCR, and TCRdb kept only the in-frame ones, dropping some. The sample has about 30,000 clones, roughly two thirds seen once. Input material: blood. The receptor source for this set is a person aged 45 to 59 with breast cancer.

This clone was counted once. J is TRBJ2-5 and V is TRBV30, with D possibly being TRBD1 (6 bases). There are 14 residues in the CDR3. Germline V lookup: CDR1 GTSNPN, CDR2 SVGIG (reference sequence). V was trimmed by 5 bases and J by 1 base, leaving 14 bases between them. In DNA, the CDR3 is TGTGCCTGGCGGGCAGGGGCCTTCCAAGAGACCCAGTACTTC. It yields the protein CAWRAGAFQETQYF.

The rearrangement links TRBV7-2 to TRBJ2-2; 8 bases are shared with TRBD2. Germline values: CDR1 SGHTA, CDR2 FQGNSA. Unmatched junction bases numbered 8, after V lost 5 bases and J lost 3 bases. This CDR3 spans 16 amino acids. CDR3 region: CASSPLAGGYTGELFF. The DNA for the CDR3 is TGTGCCAGCAGCCCCTTGGCGGGAGGATACACCGGGGAGCTGTTTTTT.

The rearrangement joins TRBV2 to TRBJ2-1; D is ambiguous. V was trimmed by 5 bases and J by 4 bases, leaving 9 bases between them. The length of the CDR3 is 13 residues. The germline V gene encodes CDR1 SNHLY and CDR2 FYNNEI. The CDR3 DNA reads TGTGCCAGCAGTCCGGACCTGTACAATGAGCAGTTCTTC. It translates to CASSPDLYNEQFF.

The chain combines TRBV7-3 with TRBJ2-2; either TRBD1 or TRBD2 may fit D (5 bases each). This CDR3 spans 13 amino acids. With 3 bases removed from V and 6 bases from J, the gap between germline ends came to 8 bases. Germline CDR1 and CDR2: SGHTA and FQGTGA. The CDR3 nucleotides read TGTGCCAGCAGCTTGGGACCAGCCGGGGAGCTGTTTTTT. It yields the protein CASSLGPAGELFF.

The rearrangement uses TRBV10-1 and TRBJ2-7, with 8 bases that match TRBD2. J gave up 6 bases and V 2 bases, and 6 bases lay outside the gene matches. This CDR3 has 14 amino acids. CDR1 is WNHNN, CDR2 SYGVQD, per germline (reference sequence). The CDR3 reads CASSERLAGSEQYF. Here the CDR3 DNA reads TGCGCCAGCAGTGAGCGGCTAGCGGGTTCCGAGCAGTACTTC.

The rearrangement links TRBV6-6 to TRBJ2-2; 8 bases match TRBD1. Trimming took 4 bases from V and 2 from J; bases not matched to a gene: 3. CDR3 length equals 15 residues. The germline V gene has CDR1 MNHNY and CDR2 SVGAGI (reference sequence). CDR3 DNA: TGTGCCAGCAGTTCAACAGGGGGAAACACCGGGGAGCTGTTTTTT. Translation gives CASSSTGGNTGELFF.

V is TRBV2 and J is TRBJ2-2; 10 nucleotides agree with TRBD1. The germline V gene has CDR1 SNHLY and CDR2 FYNNEI. This CDR3 region has 17 residues. V lost 8 bases to trimming and J lost 0 bases; unmatched junction nucleotides: 9. The CDR3 sequence: CASEGADRGPNTGELFF. The CDR3 nucleotides read TGTGCCAGCGAGGGGGCCGACAGGGGGCCGAACACCGGGGAGCTGTTTTTT.

The chain has TRBV6-5 and TRBJ1-1, with D tentatively TRBD1 (6 bases). With 0 bases removed from V and 4 bases from J, the gap between germline ends came to 12 bases. The CDR3 extends over 15 amino acids. The germline gives CDR1 MNHEY, CDR2 SVGAGI. The CDR3 protein is CASSYSPRGGTEAFF. The CDR3 bases are TGTGCCAGCAGTTACTCGCCTAGAGGGGGCACTGAAGCTTTCTTT.

This clone is judged medium-sized. The chain uses TRBV6-5 and TRBJ2-1, with TRBD2 matching 8 bases. The CDR3 runs to 14 residues. The junction had 4 bases not matched to a gene; V was cut back by 3 bases and J by 6 bases. Germline V gene data show CDR1 as MNHEY and CDR2 as SVGAGI. CDR3 region: CASSYAGTSNEQFF. CDR3 coding DNA: TGTGCCAGCAGTTATGCCGGGACTAGCAATGAGCAGTTCTTC.

This chain uses TRBV5-1 with TRBJ1-2, with a weak D call TRBD1 (6 bases). The V end lost 0 bases, the J end lost 2 bases, and 14 bases lay between the germline ends. Germline loops: CDR1 SGHRS, CDR2 YFSETQ. The CDR3 runs 16 residues. The CDR3 DNA follows: TGCGCCAGCAGCTTGGGTCCCACAGGGACCAACTATGGCTACACCTTC. Protein sequence: CASSLGPTGTNYGYTF.

The rearrangement uses TRBV28 and TRBJ1-5; the match to TRBD1 covers 7 bases. V shed 3 bases and J 4 bases; nucleotides not matched to a gene: 6. The CDR3 has 15 amino acids. CDR1 is MDHEN, CDR2 SYDVKM, per germline. CDR3 in amino acids: CASSFFDRVNQPQHF. CDR3 DNA sequence: TGTGCCAGCAGTTTTTTTGACAGGGTAAATCAGCCCCAGCATTTT.

This chain's CDR3 is CASSQDSRAGTQYF. CDR3 coding DNA: TGTGCCAGCAGCCAAGATAGCAGGGCTGGGACCCAGTACTTC. The genes are TRBV4-2 and TRBJ2-5, with D perhaps TRBD1 (5 bases). Germline V lookup: CDR1 LGHNA, CDR2 YNFKEQ. CDR3 length equals 14 residues. V was trimmed by 0 bases and J by 7 bases, leaving 12 bases between them.

This chain joins TRBV9 and TRBJ2-2; TRBD2 aligns across 7 bases. V gave up 3 bases and J gave up 3 bases; unmatched junction bases: 5. From germline, CDR1 is SGDLS and CDR2 YYNGEE. The CDR3 is 15 residues long. The CDR3 DNA reads TGTGCCAGCAGCGACGGGACTACCTACACCGGGGAGCTGTTTTTT. This sequence encodes CASSDGTTYTGELFF. Together with reference TRBV9 and TRBJ2-2, the CDR3 gives the full variable domain: DSGVTQTPKHLITATGQRVTLRCSPRSGDLSVYWYQQSLDQGLQFLIQYYNGEERAKGNILERFSAQQFPDLHSELNLSSLELGDSALYFCASSDGTTYTGELFFGEGSRLTVL.

The chain links TRBV27 to TRBJ1-2; 9 bases line up with TRBD1. This CDR3 is 16 amino acids long. Trimming removed 5 bases from V and 4 bases from J; junction bases left unmatched: 11. Germline lookup yields CDR1 MNHEY and CDR2 SMNVEV (reference sequence). The CDR3 DNA follows: TGTGCCAGCAGTCCCTCACAGGGGGCTAAGGTCTATGGCTACACCTTC. This sequence encodes CASSPSQGAKVYGYTF.

This chain connects TRBV7-3 to TRBJ2-1; 9 positions agree with TRBD2. CDR3 length equals 15 residues. The ends lost 5 bases at V and 6 bases at J; junction bases unmatched: 8. Per the germline V gene, CDR1 is SGHTA and CDR2 is FQGTGA. This CDR3 is CASSTGTSPFNEQFF. CDR3 nucleotides: TGTGCCAGCAGCACCGGGACTAGCCCCTTCAATGAGCAGTTCTTC.

The rearrangement uses TRBV30 and TRBJ2-3, with 12 bases aligning to TRBD2. After removal of 4 bases from V and 5 bases from J, the junction contained 4 bases not matched to a gene. Germline CDR1 and CDR2: GTSNPN and SVGIG (reference sequence). The CDR3 runs 14 residues. The CDR3 loop reads CAWKSSGRGDTQYF. The CDR3 DNA sequence: TGTGCCTGGAAATCTAGCGGGAGGGGAGATACGCAGTATTTT.

The chain has TRBV7-3 and TRBJ2-1, with D possibly being TRBD2 (6 bases). This CDR3 contains 15 residues. V was pared by 5 bases and J by 5 bases, with 16 bases between. CDR1 SGHTA and CDR2 FQGTGA come from the germline V gene. This CDR3 is CASSLLGGGDNEQFF. The CDR3 nucleotides are TGTGCCAGCAGCCTCCTGGGAGGAGGGGACAATGAGCAGTTCTTC.

The V call is TRBV10-1, the J call TRBJ2-5, with TRBD2 matching 13 bases. Trimming took 8 bases from V and 4 from J; bases not matched to a gene: 10. This CDR3 contains 16 residues. The germline V gene encodes CDR1 WNHNN and CDR2 SYGVQD (reference sequence). The CDR3 nucleotides read TGCGCCAGCTCACTAGCGGGAGGGCCTGCTATAGAGACCCAGTACTTC. Its protein product is CASSLAGGPAIETQYF.

The rearrangement joins TRBV30 to TRBJ1-1; D gene uncertain. This CDR3 region has 14 residues. Germline CDR1 GTSNPN, CDR2 SVGIG (reference sequence). V was cut by 0 bases and J by 5 bases, with 13 bases left in between. CDR3 protein: CAWSVRLGRTEAFF. The DNA for the CDR3 is TGTGCCTGGAGTGTACGGTTGGGGAGAACTGAAGCTTTCTTT.

In DNA, the CDR3 is TGTGCCAGCAGCGACTCCACCCGACAGAGCAGCACAGATACGCAGTATTTT. Its translation is CASSDSTRQSSTDTQYF. The chain joins TRBV9 to TRBJ2-3; perhaps TRBD1 as D (5 bases). V gave up 3 bases and J gave up 0 bases, with 17 bases separating them. The CDR3 contains 17 residues. Germline CDR1 reads SGDLS; CDR2 reads YYNGEE.

The J gene is TRBJ1-1, the V gene TRBV11-2; D gene unclear. The CDR3 length is 12 residues. Trimming removed 0 bases from V and 4 bases from J, with 3 bases in between. Germline V lookup: CDR1 SGHAT, CDR2 FQNNGV. The CDR3 nucleotides are TGTGCCAGCAGCTTAGATCGCACTGAAGCTTTCTTT. It codes for CASSLDRTEAFF. The full variable domain, rest sourced from reference TRBV11-2 and TRBJ1-1, is EAGVAQSPRYKIIEKRQSVAFWCNPISGHATLYWYQQILGQGPKLLIQFQNNGVVDDSQLPKDRFSAERLKGVDSTLKIQPAKLEDSAVYLCASSLDRTEAFFGQGTRLTVV.

The rearrangement links TRBV18 to TRBJ1-1, with D unclear. Germline CDR1 KGHSH, CDR2 LQKENI. The CDR3 runs to 16 residues. V was pared by 1 base and J by 9 bases, with 21 bases between. The CDR3 region is CASSPRLSVPTGKAFF. The DNA of the CDR3 is TGTGCCAGCTCACCACGCCTAAGTGTCCCCACCGGGAAAGCTTTCTTT.

The chain is built from TRBV6-1 and TRBJ2-7; 7 bases are shared with TRBD1. The V segment lost 7 bases and the J segment 1 base; nucleotides outside the gene matches: 7. The CDR3 runs to 14 residues. Germline CDR1 is MNHNS and CDR2 is SASEGT. CDR3 amino acids: CASNPTGLSYEQYF. The DNA of the CDR3 is TGTGCCAGCAACCCGACAGGGTTGTCCTACGAGCAGTACTTC.

The genes are TRBV7-6 and TRBJ2-7, with D possibly TRBD1 on 5 matching bases. CDR1 and CDR2 from the germline V gene are SGHVS and FNYEAQ. V was trimmed by 4 bases and J by 3 bases, leaving 10 bases between them. The CDR3 spans 13 residues. CDR3 DNA sequence: TGTGCCAGCAGCTCGTATCAGGGCTACGAGCAGTACTTC. Translating it yields CASSSYQGYEQYF.

The chain couples TRBV11-2 to TRBJ1-1; tentatively, D is TRBD1 (6 bases). The germline V and J ends were trimmed by 6 bases and 1 base, with 15 bases remaining between them. CDR3 length: 15 residues. The germline V gene encodes CDR1 SGHAT and CDR2 FQNNGV. The CDR3, as DNA: TGTGCCAGCAGTTTCTACGACAGGCGGAACACTGAAGCTTTCTTT. Translating gives CASSFYDRRNTEAFF.

This clone was observed a few times. The CDR3 region has the DNA TGTGCCAGCTCACCAGCACGGAACTATGGCTACACCTTC. Its protein product is CASSPARNYGYTF. The chain combines TRBV18 with TRBJ1-2; D is unresolved. The CDR3 has 13 residues. V was trimmed by 2 bases and J by 2 bases, leaving 6 bases between them. Germline-derived CDR1 and CDR2 are KGHSH and LQKENI.

The chain links TRBV7-6 to TRBJ1-3; D not certain. Germline V gene data show CDR1 as SGHVS and CDR2 as FNYEAQ. Trimming left V 1 base short and J 0 bases short, with 13 bases between. The CDR3 is 17 residues long. CDR3 sequence reads: CASSLEVTAASGNTIYF. CDR3 coding DNA: TGTGCCAGCAGCTTAGAGGTTACCGCCGCCTCTGGAAACACCATATATTTT. Full variable domain (rest looked up from reference TRBV7-6 and TRBJ1-3): GAGVSQSPRYKVTKRGQDVALRCDPISGHVSLYWYRQALGQGPEFLTYFNYEAQQDKSGLPNDRFSAERPEGSISTLTIQRTEQRDSAMYRCASSLEVTAASGNTIYFGEGSWLTVV.

This sequence joins TRBV14 and TRBJ2-7, with D uncertain. CDR1 and CDR2 (germline): SGHDN, FVKESK. V lost 5 bases and J lost 1, with 0 bases in between. The CDR3 spans 10 residues. The CDR3 DNA is TGTGCCAGCAGCTCCTACGAGCAGTACTTC. Amino acid sequence: CASSSYEQYF.

The chain joins TRBV28 to TRBJ2-2; 9 bases align to TRBD1. Germline CDR1 is MDHEN and CDR2 is SYDVKM. CDR3 length: 16 amino acids. V lost 7 bases, J lost 3 bases, and 9 bases stayed unmatched. CDR3 sequence (DNA): TGTGCCAGCATCCCCGACAGGGGGATGGACACCGGGGAGCTGTTTTTT. The encoded protein is CASIPDRGMDTGELFF.